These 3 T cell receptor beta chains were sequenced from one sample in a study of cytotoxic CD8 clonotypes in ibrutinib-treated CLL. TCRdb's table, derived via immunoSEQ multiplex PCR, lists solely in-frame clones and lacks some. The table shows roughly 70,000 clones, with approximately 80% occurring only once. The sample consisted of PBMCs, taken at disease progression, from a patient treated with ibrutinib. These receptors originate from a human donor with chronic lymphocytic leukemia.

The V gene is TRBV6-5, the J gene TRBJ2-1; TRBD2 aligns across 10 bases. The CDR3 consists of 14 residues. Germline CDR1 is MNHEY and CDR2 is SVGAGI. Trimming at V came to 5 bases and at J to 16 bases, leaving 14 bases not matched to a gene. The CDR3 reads CASSTQREGRFEFF. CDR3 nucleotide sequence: TGTGCCAGCAGTACGCAGCGGGAGGGCCGGTTTGAATTCTTC.

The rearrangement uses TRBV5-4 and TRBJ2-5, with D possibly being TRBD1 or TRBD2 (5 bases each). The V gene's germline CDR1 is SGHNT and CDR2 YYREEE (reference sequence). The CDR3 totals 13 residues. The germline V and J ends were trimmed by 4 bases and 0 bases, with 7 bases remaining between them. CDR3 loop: CASSRGDQETQYF. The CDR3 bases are TGTGCCAGCAGCCGGGGCGACCAAGAGACCCAGTACTTC.

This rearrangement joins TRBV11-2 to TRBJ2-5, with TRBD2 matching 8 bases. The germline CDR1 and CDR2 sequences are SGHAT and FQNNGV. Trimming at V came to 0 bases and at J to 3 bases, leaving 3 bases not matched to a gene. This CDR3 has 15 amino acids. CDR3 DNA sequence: TGTGCCAGCAGCTTAGAAATAGCGGGGAAAGAGACCCAGTACTTC. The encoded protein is CASSLEIAGKETQYF.